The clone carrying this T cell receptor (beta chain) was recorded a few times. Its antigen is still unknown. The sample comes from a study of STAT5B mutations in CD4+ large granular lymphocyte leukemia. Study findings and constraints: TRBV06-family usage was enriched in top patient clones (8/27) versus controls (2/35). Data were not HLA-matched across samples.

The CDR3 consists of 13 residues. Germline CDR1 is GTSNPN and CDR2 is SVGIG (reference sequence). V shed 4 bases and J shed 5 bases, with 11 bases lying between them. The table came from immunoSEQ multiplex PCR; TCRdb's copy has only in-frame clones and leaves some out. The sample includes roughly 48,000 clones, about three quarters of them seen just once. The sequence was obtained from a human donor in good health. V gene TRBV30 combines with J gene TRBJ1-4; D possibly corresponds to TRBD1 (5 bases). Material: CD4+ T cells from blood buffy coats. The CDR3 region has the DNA TGTGCCTGGACGCGGGGCGAAAATGAAAAACTGTTTTTT. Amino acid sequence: CAWTRGENEKLFF.